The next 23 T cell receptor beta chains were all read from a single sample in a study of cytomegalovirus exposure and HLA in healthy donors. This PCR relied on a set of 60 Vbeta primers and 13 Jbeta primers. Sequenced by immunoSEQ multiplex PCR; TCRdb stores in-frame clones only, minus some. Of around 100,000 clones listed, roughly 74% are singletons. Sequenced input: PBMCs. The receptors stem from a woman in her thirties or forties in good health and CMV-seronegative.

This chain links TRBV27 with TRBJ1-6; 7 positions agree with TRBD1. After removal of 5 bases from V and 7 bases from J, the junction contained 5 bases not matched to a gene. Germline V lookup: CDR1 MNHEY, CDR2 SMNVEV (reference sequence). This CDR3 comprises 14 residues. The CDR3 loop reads CASSVRQGNSPLHF. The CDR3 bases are TGTGCCAGCAGTGTCCGACAGGGAAATTCACCCCTCCACTTT.

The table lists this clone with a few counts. CDR3 in DNA: TGTGCCACCAGCAGAGATGGTAGGGGTTCGAAACTGTTTTTT. This encodes CATSRDGRGSKLFF. This chain links TRBV15 with TRBJ1-4, with D perhaps TRBD1 (5 bases). Trimming left V 0 bases short and J 11 bases short, with 13 bases between. CDR3 length: 14 amino acids. Germline CDR1 is LNHNV and CDR2 is YYDKDF (reference sequence).

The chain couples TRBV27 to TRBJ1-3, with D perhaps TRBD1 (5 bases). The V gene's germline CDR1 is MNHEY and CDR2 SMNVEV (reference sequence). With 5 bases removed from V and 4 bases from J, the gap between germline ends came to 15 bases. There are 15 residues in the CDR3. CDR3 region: CASSTRNRGGNTIYF. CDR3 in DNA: TGTGCCAGCAGTACCCGGAACCGGGGGGGAAACACCATATATTTT.

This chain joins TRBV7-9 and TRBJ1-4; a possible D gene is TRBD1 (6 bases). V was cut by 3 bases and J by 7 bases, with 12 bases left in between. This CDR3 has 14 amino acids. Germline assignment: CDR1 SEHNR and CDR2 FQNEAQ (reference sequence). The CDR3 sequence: CASSFTGLAEKLFF. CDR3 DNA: TGTGCCAGCAGCTTTACAGGGCTTGCTGAAAAACTGTTTTTT.

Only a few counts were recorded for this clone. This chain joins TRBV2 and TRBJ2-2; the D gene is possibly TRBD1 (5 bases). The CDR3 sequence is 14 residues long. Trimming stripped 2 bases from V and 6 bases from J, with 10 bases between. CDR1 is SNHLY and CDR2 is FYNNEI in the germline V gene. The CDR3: CASSEIREPGELFF. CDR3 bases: TGTGCCAGCAGTGAAATCAGGGAACCCGGGGAGCTGTTTTTT.

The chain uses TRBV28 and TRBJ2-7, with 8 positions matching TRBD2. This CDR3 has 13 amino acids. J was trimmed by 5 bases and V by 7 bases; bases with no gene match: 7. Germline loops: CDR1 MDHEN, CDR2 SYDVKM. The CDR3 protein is CASKGLDIDEQYF. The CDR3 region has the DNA TGTGCCAGCAAGGGACTAGATATCGACGAGCAGTACTTC.

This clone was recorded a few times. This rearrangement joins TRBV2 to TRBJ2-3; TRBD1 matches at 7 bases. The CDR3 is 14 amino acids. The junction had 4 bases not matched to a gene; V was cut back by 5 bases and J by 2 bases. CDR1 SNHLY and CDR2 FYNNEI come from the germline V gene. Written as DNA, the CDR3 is TGTGCCAGCAGTCCCGGGACAGCCACAGATACGCAGTATTTT. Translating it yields CASSPGTATDTQYF.

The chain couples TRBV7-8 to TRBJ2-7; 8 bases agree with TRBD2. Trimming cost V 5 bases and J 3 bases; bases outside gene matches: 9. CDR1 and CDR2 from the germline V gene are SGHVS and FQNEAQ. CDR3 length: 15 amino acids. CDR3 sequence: CASSEVLAGHYEQYF. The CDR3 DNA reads TGTGCCAGCAGCGAAGTGCTAGCGGGCCACTACGAGCAGTACTTC.

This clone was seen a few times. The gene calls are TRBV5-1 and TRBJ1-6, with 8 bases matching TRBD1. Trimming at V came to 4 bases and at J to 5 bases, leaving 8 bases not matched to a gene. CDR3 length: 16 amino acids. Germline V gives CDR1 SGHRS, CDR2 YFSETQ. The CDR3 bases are TGCGCCAGCAGCCCCACCTGGACAGGGAATAATTCACCCCTCCACTTT. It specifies CASSPTWTGNNSPLHF.

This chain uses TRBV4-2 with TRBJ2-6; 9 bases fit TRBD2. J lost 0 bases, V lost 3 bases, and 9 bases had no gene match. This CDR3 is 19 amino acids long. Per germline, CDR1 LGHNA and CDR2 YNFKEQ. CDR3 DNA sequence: TGTGCCAGCAGCCAGGTTATAGCGGGGGCCCGCTCTGGGGCCAACGTCCTGACTTTC. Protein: CASSQVIAGARSGANVLTF.

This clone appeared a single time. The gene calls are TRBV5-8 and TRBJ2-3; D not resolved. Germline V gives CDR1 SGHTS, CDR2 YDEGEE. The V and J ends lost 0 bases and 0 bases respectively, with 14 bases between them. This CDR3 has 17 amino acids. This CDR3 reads CASSLASTSPSTDTQYF. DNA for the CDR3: TGTGCCAGCAGCTTGGCGAGTACTTCTCCTAGCACAGATACGCAGTATTTT. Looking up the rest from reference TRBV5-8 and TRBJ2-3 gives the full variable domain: EAGVTQSPTHLIKTRGQQATLRCSPISGHTSVYWYQQALGLGLQFLLWYDEGEERNRGNFPPRFSGRQFPNYSSELNVNALELEDSALYLCASSLASTSPSTDTQYFGPGTRLTVL.

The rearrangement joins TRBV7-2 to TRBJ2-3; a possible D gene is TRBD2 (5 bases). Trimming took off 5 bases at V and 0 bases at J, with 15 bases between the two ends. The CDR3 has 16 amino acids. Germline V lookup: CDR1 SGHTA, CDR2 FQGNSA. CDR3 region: CASSPTRWTSTDTQYF. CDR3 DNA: TGTGCCAGCAGCCCGACGCGTTGGACTAGCACAGATACGCAGTATTTT.

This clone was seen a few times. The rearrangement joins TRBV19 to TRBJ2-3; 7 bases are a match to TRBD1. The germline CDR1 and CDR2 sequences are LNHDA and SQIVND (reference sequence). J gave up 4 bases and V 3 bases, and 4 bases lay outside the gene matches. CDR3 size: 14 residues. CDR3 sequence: CASSMRTGPDTQYF. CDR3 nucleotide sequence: TGTGCCAGTAGTATGAGGACAGGTCCAGATACGCAGTATTTT. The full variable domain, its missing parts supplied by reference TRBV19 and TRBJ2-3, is DGGITQSPKYLFRKEGQNVTLSCEQNLNHDAMYWYRQDPGQGLRLIYYSQIVNDFQKGDIAEGYSVSREKKESFPLTVTSAQKNPTAFYLCASSMRTGPDTQYFGPGTRLTVL.

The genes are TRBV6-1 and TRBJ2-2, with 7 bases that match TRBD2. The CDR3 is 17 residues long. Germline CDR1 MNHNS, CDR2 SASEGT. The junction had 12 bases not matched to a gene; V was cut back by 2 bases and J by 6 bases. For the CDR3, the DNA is TGTGCCAGCAGTGAATTTCTCGCGGGAGTTGGGGCCGGGGAGCTGTTTTTT. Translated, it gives CASSEFLAGVGAGELFF.

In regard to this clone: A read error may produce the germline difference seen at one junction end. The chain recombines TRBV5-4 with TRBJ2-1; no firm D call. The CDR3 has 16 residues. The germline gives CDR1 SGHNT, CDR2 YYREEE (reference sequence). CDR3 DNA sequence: TGTGCCAGCAGTTTGGGCGGCGATAGCTCCTACAATGAGCAGTTCTTC. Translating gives CASSLGGDSSYNEQFF. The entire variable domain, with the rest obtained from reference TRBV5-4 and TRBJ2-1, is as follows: ETGVTQSPTHLIKTRGQQVTLRCSSQSGHNTVSWYQQALGQGPQFIFQYYREEENGRGNFPPRFSGLQFPNYSSELNVNALELDDSALYLCASSLGGDSSYNEQFFGPGTRLTVL.

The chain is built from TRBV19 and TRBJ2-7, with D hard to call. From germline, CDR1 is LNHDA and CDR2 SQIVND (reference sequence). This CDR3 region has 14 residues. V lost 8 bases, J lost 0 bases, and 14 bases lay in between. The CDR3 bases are TGTGCCAGTTCACCCGCACAAAGCTCCTACGAGCAGTACTTC. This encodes CASSPAQSSYEQYF.

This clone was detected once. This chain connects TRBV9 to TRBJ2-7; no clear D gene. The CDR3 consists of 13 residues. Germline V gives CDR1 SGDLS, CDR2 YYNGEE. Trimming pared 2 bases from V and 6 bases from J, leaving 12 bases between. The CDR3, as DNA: TGTGCCAGCAGCGTTGAAGCCTTTGGCGAGCAGTACTTC. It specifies CASSVEAFGEQYF.

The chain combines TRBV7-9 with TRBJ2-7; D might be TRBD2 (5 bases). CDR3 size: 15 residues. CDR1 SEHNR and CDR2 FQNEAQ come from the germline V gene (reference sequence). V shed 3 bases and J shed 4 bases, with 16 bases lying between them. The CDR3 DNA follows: TGTGCCAGCAGCTTGGGTCAGGACTTCTTATACGAGCAGTACTTC. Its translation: CASSLGQDFLYEQYF.

CDR3 region: CASSLSGTGKTEAFF. The CDR3, as DNA: TGTGCCAGCAGTTTATCGGGGACAGGAAAGACTGAAGCTTTCTTT. This chain uses TRBV27 with TRBJ1-1; 8 nucleotides align to TRBD1. In germline, CDR1 is MNHEY, CDR2 SMNVEV (reference sequence). Losses at the gene ends were 0 bases for V and 5 bases for J; bases not matched to a gene: 5. This CDR3 comprises 15 residues.

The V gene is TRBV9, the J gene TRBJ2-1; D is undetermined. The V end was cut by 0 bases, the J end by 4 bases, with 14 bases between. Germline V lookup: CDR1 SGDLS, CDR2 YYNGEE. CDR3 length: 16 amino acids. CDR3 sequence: CASSVASRMSYNEQFF. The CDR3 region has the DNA TGTGCCAGCAGCGTAGCGTCGCGGATGAGTTACAATGAGCAGTTCTTC.

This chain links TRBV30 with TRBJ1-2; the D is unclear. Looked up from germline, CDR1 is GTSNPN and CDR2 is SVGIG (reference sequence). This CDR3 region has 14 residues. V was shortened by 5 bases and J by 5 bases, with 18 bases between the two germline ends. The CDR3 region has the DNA TGTGCCTGGGTCGTTCCGGAGAAATTATATGGCTACACCTTC. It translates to CAWVVPEKLYGYTF.

The CDR3 DNA sequence: TGTGCCAGCAGTTTTGGTCTAGGGGTCTACGAGCAGTACTTC. It specifies CASSFGLGVYEQYF. J is TRBJ2-7 and V is TRBV27; perhaps TRBD1 as D (5 bases). Trimming removed 3 bases at V and 3 bases at J, with 12 bases between. The CDR3 runs to 14 residues. Germline V gene lookup returns CDR1 MNHEY and CDR2 SMNVEV (reference sequence).

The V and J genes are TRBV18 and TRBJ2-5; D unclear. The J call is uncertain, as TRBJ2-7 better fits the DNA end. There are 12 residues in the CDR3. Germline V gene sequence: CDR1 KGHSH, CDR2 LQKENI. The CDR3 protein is CASSPGPYEQYF. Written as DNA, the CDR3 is TGTGCCAGCTCACCAGGGCCCTACGAGCAGTACTTC.